Sequencing of this T cell receptor beta chain was carried out in a study of T cell clones after liver transplantation. Study at large: TCRbeta sequencing after a pre-transplant mixed lymphocyte reaction identified graft-donor-reactive clones, later tracked in post-transplant blood. Three of the eight recipients were HCV-positive; the rest had non-autoimmune, non-viral transplant indications. Tolerance: complete withdrawal held at least one year, liver enzymes staying within twice normal.

Study-wide points: These preliminary findings come from unstandardized post-transplant sampling times.

The data were produced by immunoSEQ multiplex PCR, yet TCRdb's version contains in-frame clones alone and is incomplete. The profile shows around 71,000 clones, under 90% of them singletons. This CDR3 region has 15 residues. Per germline, CDR1 LGHNA and CDR2 YSLEER. J was trimmed by 7 bases and V by 1 base; bases with no gene match: 3. Remarks on this clone: Antigen specificity is unknown.

The TCR originated in a human patient who received a liver transplant. Some T cells could come from the graft donor. The chain recombines TRBV4-3 with TRBJ1-4; 10 bases are shared with TRBD1. The input for sequencing was CD4+ T cells from blood, taken 12 months after liver transplant. The CDR3 loop reads CASSQGQGAGEKLFF. For the CDR3, the DNA is TGCGCCAGCAGCCAAGGACAGGGGGCGGGTGAAAAACTGTTTTTT.